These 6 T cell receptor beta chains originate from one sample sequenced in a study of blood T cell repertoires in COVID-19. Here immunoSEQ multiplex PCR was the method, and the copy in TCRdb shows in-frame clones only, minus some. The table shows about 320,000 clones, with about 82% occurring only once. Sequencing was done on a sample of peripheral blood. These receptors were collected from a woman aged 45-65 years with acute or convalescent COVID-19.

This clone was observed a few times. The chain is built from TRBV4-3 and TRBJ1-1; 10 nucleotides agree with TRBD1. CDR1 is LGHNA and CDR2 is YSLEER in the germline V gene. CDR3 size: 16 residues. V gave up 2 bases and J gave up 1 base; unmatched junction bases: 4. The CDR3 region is CASSQRDRGQNTEAFF. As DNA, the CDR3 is TGCGCCAGCAGCCAACGGGACAGGGGACAGAACACTGAAGCTTTCTTT.

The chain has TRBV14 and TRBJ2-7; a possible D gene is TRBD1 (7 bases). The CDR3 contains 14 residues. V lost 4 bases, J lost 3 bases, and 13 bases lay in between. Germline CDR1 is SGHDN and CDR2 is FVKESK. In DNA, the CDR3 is TGTGCCAGCAGCCGGGGGGCAGGGGGCTACGAGCAGTACTTC. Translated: CASSRGAGGYEQYF.

CDR3 loop: CASSQGTYGSYEQYF. CDR3 bases: TGTGCCAGCAGCCAAGGGACTTACGGTTCCTACGAGCAGTACTTC. The J gene is TRBJ2-7, the V gene TRBV4-2, with a tentative D call TRBD2 (5 bases). V gave up 1 base and J gave up 1 base, with 11 bases separating them. From germline, CDR1 is LGHNA and CDR2 YNFKEQ. The CDR3 extends over 15 amino acids.

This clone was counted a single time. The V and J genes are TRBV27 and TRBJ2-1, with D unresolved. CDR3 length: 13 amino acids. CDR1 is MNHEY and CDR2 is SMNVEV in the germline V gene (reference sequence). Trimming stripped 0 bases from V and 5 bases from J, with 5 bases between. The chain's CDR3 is CASSLSQNNEQFF. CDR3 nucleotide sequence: TGTGCCAGCAGTTTATCCCAGAACAATGAGCAGTTCTTC.

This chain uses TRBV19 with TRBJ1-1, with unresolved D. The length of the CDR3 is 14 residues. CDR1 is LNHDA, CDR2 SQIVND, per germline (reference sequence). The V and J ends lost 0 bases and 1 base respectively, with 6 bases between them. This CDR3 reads CASSIDRENTEAFF. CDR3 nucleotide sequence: TGTGCCAGTAGTATAGACCGGGAGAACACTGAAGCTTTCTTT.

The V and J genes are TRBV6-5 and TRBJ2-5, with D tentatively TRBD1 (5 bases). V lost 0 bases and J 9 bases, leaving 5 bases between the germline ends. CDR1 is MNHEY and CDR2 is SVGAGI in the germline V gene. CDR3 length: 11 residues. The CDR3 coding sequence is TGTGCCAGCAGTTACTCAGGGGCCCAGTACTTC. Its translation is CASSYSGAQYF.